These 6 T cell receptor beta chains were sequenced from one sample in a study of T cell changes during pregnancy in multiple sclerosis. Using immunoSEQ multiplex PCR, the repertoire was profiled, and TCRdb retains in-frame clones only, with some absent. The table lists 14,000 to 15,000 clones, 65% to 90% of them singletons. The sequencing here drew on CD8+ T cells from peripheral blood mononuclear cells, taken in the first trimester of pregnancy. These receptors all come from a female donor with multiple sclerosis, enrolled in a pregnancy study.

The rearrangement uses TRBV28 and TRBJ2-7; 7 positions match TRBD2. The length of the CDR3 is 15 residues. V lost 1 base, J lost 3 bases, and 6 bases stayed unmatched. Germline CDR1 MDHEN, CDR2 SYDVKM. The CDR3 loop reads CASSLFAGGGYEQYF. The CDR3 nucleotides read TGTGCCAGCAGTTTATTTGCGGGCGGGGGCTACGAGCAGTACTTC.

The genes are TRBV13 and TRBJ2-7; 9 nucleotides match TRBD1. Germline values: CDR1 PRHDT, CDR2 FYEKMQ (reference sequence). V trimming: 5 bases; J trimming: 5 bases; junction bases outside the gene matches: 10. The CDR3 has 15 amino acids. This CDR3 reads CASSPVGQGQHEQYF. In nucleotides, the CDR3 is TGTGCCAGCAGCCCCGTCGGACAGGGGCAGCACGAGCAGTACTTC.

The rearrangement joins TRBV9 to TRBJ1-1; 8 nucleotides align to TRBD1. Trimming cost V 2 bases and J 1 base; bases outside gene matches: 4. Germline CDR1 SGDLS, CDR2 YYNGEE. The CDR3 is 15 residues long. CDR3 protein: CASSVQGASNTEAFF. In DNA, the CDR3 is TGTGCCAGCAGCGTGCAGGGGGCATCGAACACTGAAGCTTTCTTT.

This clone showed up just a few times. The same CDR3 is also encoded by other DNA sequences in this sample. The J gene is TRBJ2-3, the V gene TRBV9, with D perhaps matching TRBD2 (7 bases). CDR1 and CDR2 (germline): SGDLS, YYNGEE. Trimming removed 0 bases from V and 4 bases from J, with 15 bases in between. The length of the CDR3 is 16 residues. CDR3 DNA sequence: TGTGCCAGCAGCGTAGAAGGGGGGGGTGGTGCAGATACGCAGTATTTT. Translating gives CASSVEGGGGADTQYF. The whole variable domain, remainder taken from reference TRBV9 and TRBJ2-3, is DSGVTQTPKHLITATGQRVTLRCSPRSGDLSVYWYQQSLDQGLQFLIQYYNGEERAKGNILERFSAQQFPDLHSELNLSSLELGDSALYFCASSVEGGGGADTQYFGPGTRLTVL.

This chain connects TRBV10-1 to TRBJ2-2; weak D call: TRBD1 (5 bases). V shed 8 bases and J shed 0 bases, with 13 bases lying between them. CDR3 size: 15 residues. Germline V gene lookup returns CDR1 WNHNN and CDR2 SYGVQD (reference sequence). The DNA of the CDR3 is TGCGCCAGCCCCCGGACACCGACGAACACCGGGGAGCTGTTTTTT. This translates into CASPRTPTNTGELFF.

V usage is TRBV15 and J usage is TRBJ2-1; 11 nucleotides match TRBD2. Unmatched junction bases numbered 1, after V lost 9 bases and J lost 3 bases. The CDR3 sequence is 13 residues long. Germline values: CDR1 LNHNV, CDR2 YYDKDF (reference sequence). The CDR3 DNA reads TGTGCCACTCTAGCGGGGGGCTACAATGAGCAGTTCTTC. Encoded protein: CATLAGGYNEQFF. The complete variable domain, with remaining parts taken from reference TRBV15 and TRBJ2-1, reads DAMVIQNPRYQVTQFGKPVTLSCSQTLNHNVMYWYQQKSSQAPKLLFHYYDKDFNNEADTPDNFQSRRPNTSFCFLDIRSPGLGDTAMYLCATLAGGYNEQFFGPGTRLTVL.